These 29 T cell receptor beta chains share one sample of origin, sequenced in a study of blood T cell repertoires in COVID-19 (dated by TCRdb to 2018 to 2020). The protocol used for the library was the immunoSEQ multiplex PCR assay. TCRdb mirrors the immuneACCESS table, restricted to in-frame sequences. Some clones are absent from its copies; in checked studies, under half trace to an unresolved V gene, and the reason for the others is unknown. Present in this sample are approximately 210,000 clones, around 86% of which were seen just once. The biggest ten clones account for roughly 7.2% of the sample. Material: PBMCs or T cells enriched from blood (not recorded which). The receptors shown here come from a young man in a cohort exposed to, infected with or recovered from COVID-19 (not recorded which).

The gene calls are TRBV27 and TRBJ2-5; TRBD2 aligns across 11 bases. V gave up 3 bases and J gave up 0 bases; unmatched junction bases: 6. The length of the CDR3 is 17 residues. CDR1 MNHEY and CDR2 SMNVEV come from the germline V gene (reference sequence). CDR3 loop: CASSFSGLAVNQETQYF. The CDR3 DNA reads TGTGCCAGCAGTTTCTCGGGACTAGCGGTGAACCAAGAGACCCAGTACTTC.

The chain recombines TRBV5-8 with TRBJ1-5; 10 bases are shared with TRBD1. The CDR3 runs to 16 residues. The V segment lost 4 bases and the J segment 7 bases; nucleotides outside the gene matches: 11. Germline V gives CDR1 SGHTS, CDR2 YDEGEE. The CDR3 loop is CASSPPRTGGVQPQHF. The CDR3 DNA reads TGTGCCAGCAGCCCTCCGAGGACAGGGGGAGTACAGCCCCAGCATTTT.

The rearrangement uses TRBV29-1 and TRBJ2-2, with 11 nucleotides matching TRBD1. CDR1 and CDR2 from the germline V gene are SQVTM and ANQGSEA. The CDR3 consists of 14 residues. Unmatched junction bases numbered 3, after V lost 4 bases and J lost 5 bases. This chain's CDR3 is CSVGTGGGTGELFF. The CDR3 DNA reads as TGCAGCGTTGGGACAGGGGGCGGAACCGGGGAGCTGTTTTTT.

The J gene is TRBJ1-6, the V gene TRBV25-1, with 9 bases identical to TRBD1. CDR3 size: 15 residues. Germline V lookup: CDR1 MGHDK, CDR2 SYGVNS. The trim removed 1 base at V and 7 bases at J, leaving 2 bases unmatched. CDR3 sequence: CASSESGQGNSPLHF. CDR3 DNA sequence: TGTGCCAGCAGTGAATCCGGACAGGGGAATTCACCCCTCCACTTT. Drawing the rest from reference TRBV25-1 and TRBJ1-6, the complete variable domain is EADIYQTPRYLVIGTGKKITLECSQTMGHDKMYWYQQDPGMELHLIHYSYGVNSTEKGDLSSESTVSRIRTEHFPLTLESARPSHTSQYLCASSESGQGNSPLHFGNGTRLTVT.

V usage is TRBV28 and J usage is TRBJ1-1; TRBD1 matches 7 bases. The CDR3 is made up of 15 amino acids. The V gene's germline CDR1 is MDHEN and CDR2 SYDVKM. Trimming removed 8 bases from V and 1 base from J; junction bases left unmatched: 10. The CDR3, as DNA: TGTGCCAGCCCCCGAGGCTCAGGGGGGAACACTGAAGCTTTCTTT. It translates to CASPRGSGGNTEAFF.

V gene TRBV29-1 combines with J gene TRBJ1-2; D remains unclear. The CDR3 runs 11 residues. With 6 bases removed from V and 0 bases from J, the gap between germline ends came to 5 bases. The germline V gene encodes CDR1 SQVTM and CDR2 ANQGSEA. The CDR3 spells CSVRTNYGYTF. The CDR3 nucleotides read TGCAGCGTGAGGACTAACTATGGCTACACCTTC.

This sequence joins TRBV9 and TRBJ2-1; the D gene is possibly TRBD2 (7 bases). CDR3 length equals 16 residues. Trimming took off 0 bases at V and 7 bases at J, with 17 bases between the two ends. Germline CDR1 reads SGDLS; CDR2 reads YYNGEE. In DNA, the CDR3 is TGTGCCAGCAGCGTAGTATGGGGGGGCATGGGGAATGAGCAGTTCTTC. Translating it yields CASSVVWGGMGNEQFF.

The chain combines TRBV19 with TRBJ2-7, with 12 bases aligning to TRBD1. Germline assignment: CDR1 LNHDA and CDR2 SQIVND (reference sequence). This CDR3 has 16 amino acids. After removal of 5 bases from V and 7 bases from J, the junction contained 12 bases not matched to a gene. CDR3 bases: TGTGCCAGTAGTTTTACTCCGGGACAGGGGGCGAGGGAGCAGTACTTC. Translating it yields CASSFTPGQGAREQYF.

The V call is TRBV5-1, the J call TRBJ2-1; TRBD2 matches 9 bases. The junction had 5 bases not matched to a gene; V was cut back by 1 base and J by 0 bases. Germline CDR1 and CDR2: SGHRS and YFSETQ. The CDR3 runs 17 residues. The DNA of the CDR3 is TGCGCCAGCAGCTTGAGAAGCGGGAGGAGCTCCTACAATGAGCAGTTCTTC. It is translated as CASSLRSGRSSYNEQFF.

V usage is TRBV28 and J usage is TRBJ1-1; tentatively, D is TRBD1 (5 bases). Germline-derived CDR1 and CDR2 are MDHEN and SYDVKM. The length of the CDR3 is 14 residues. V shed 3 bases and J shed 1 base, with 9 bases lying between them. CDR3 sequence (DNA): TGTGCCAGCAGTTTTCCCGGGGGGAACACTGAAGCTTTCTTT. Amino acids: CASSFPGGNTEAFF.

The rearrangement joins TRBV9 to TRBJ2-7; 7 nucleotides line up with TRBD2. The CDR3 is 17 residues long. Trimming cost V 2 bases and J 5 bases; bases outside gene matches: 16. CDR1 and CDR2 from the germline V gene are SGDLS and YYNGEE. The CDR3 nucleotides are TGTGCCAGCAGCGTCGATGGGGGGGGAGCCCCCTTCGACGAGCAGTACTTC. Its protein product is CASSVDGGGAPFDEQYF.

This clone was detected once. V and J are TRBV7-9 and TRBJ1-6; no firm D call. This CDR3 comprises 15 residues. V was cut by 4 bases and J by 7 bases, with 14 bases left in between. CDR1 SEHNR and CDR2 FQNEAQ come from the germline V gene (reference sequence). The CDR3 loop reads CASSWSGFGNSPLHF. The CDR3 coding sequence is TGTGCCAGCAGCTGGTCCGGGTTTGGGAATTCACCCCTCCACTTT.

The chain uses TRBV28 and TRBJ1-1, with unresolved D. CDR1 MDHEN and CDR2 SYDVKM come from the germline V gene. The ends were cut back, 3 bases at V and 5 bases at J, with 7 bases in the middle. The CDR3 has 12 amino acids. DNA for the CDR3: TGTGCCAGCAGTTTGATGAGGACTGAAGCTTTCTTT. This gives the protein CASSLMRTEAFF.

J is TRBJ1-4 and V is TRBV7-9, with D uncertain. The CDR3 has 13 residues. Germline-derived CDR1 and CDR2 are SEHNR and FQNEAQ (reference sequence). Trimming shortened V by 1 base and J by 7 bases, and 7 bases separated the two germline ends. This CDR3 is CASSLGLGEKLFF. Written as DNA, the CDR3 is TGTGCCAGCAGCTTAGGGCTAGGTGAAAAACTGTTTTTT.

The chain uses TRBV28 and TRBJ2-7; TRBD1 might be the D (5 bases). V was clipped by 6 bases and J by 1 base, with 28 bases between them. The germline gives CDR1 MDHEN, CDR2 SYDVKM. The CDR3 is 19 amino acids. The CDR3 sequence is CASSVGLLRSGLSSYEQYF. The DNA of the CDR3 is TGTGCCAGCAGCGTAGGGCTTCTCAGGTCAGGGTTGAGTTCCTACGAGCAGTACTTC.

This chain links TRBV5-5 with TRBJ2-5; 12 bases align to TRBD2. Trimming at V came to 1 base and at J to 3 bases, leaving 4 bases not matched to a gene. This CDR3 is built from 16 residues. The germline V gene has CDR1 SGHKS and CDR2 YYEKEE (reference sequence). The CDR3 here is CASSLPLAGGEETQYF. In DNA, the CDR3 is TGTGCCAGCAGCTTGCCGCTAGCGGGAGGGGAAGAGACCCAGTACTTC.

V and J are TRBV2 and TRBJ1-5; D may be TRBD1 (5 bases). Between the trimmed V and J ends, which lost 7 bases and 7 bases, there was a span of 17 bases. Germline V gives CDR1 SNHLY, CDR2 FYNNEI. The CDR3 extends over 14 amino acids. The CDR3 nucleotides are TGTGCCAGCAATTCGGGGGGTGGGGTGCAGCCCCAGCATTTT. Its translation is CASNSGGGVQPQHF.

The chain combines TRBV27 with TRBJ2-5; D is perhaps TRBD1 (6 bases). Between the trimmed V and J ends, which lost 3 bases and 2 bases, there was a span of 13 bases. This CDR3 has 15 amino acids. Germline-derived CDR1 and CDR2 are MNHEY and SMNVEV (reference sequence). The CDR3 DNA follows: TGTGCCAGCAGTTTGGTCAGGGGTCCACAAGAGACCCAGTACTTC. This codes for CASSLVRGPQETQYF.

This rearrangement joins TRBV10-1 to TRBJ2-3; the D gene is possibly TRBD2 (6 bases). Germline CDR1 WNHNN, CDR2 SYGVQD (reference sequence). This CDR3 has 14 amino acids. V lost 6 bases and J lost 6, with 16 bases in between. CDR3 bases: TGCGCCAGCAGCCGCGGGACCACCGGGGATACGCAGTATTTT. This sequence encodes CASSRGTTGDTQYF.

This chain connects TRBV5-4 to TRBJ2-1; 12 bases map to TRBD1. CDR1 is SGHNT and CDR2 is YYREEE in the germline V gene (reference sequence). The CDR3 is 15 amino acids. With V trimmed by 3 bases and J by 6 bases, 4 bases remained unmatched. CDR3 bases: TGTGCCAGCAGCTCGGGACAGGGGGCGTTCAATGAGCAGTTCTTC. Its protein product is CASSSGQGAFNEQFF.

The rearrangement links TRBV28 to TRBJ2-7; tentative D call: TRBD2 (5 bases). V lost 7 bases and J 4 bases, leaving 14 bases between the germline ends. CDR1 is MDHEN, CDR2 SYDVKM, per germline. The CDR3 spans 13 residues. CDR3 DNA: TGTGCCAGCAACTGGATCGGGGATTACGAGCAGTACTTC. Its translation is CASNWIGDYEQYF.

The V gene is TRBV19, the J gene TRBJ2-5, with D uncertain. The germline V and J ends were trimmed by 5 bases and 1 base, with 8 bases remaining between them. The CDR3 is 13 residues long. Germline V gene lookup returns CDR1 LNHDA and CDR2 SQIVND (reference sequence). The CDR3 region is CASSWRGQETQYF. The CDR3 nucleotides read TGTGCCAGTAGTTGGAGAGGCCAAGAGACCCAGTACTTC.

This chain joins TRBV29-1 and TRBJ2-1; 8 positions match TRBD2. Germline-derived CDR1 and CDR2 are SQVTM and ANQGSEA. After removal of 4 bases from V and 5 bases from J, the junction contained 7 bases not matched to a gene. CDR3 size: 14 residues. CDR3 sequence: CSVGLAGRHNEQFF. CDR3 nucleotide sequence: TGCAGCGTTGGATTAGCGGGACGCCACAATGAGCAGTTCTTC.

This clone has only a few counts. The chain combines TRBV10-3 with TRBJ2-3, with 7 bases identical to TRBD2. CDR1 is ENHRY and CDR2 is SYGVKD in the germline V gene. With 7 bases clipped from V and 2 bases from J, the junction kept 3 bases outside the gene matches. The CDR3 sequence is 13 residues long. In nucleotides, the CDR3 is TGTGCCATCAACGGACTAGTCACAGATACGCAGTATTTT. The encoded protein is CAINGLVTDTQYF.

The rearrangement links TRBV6-1 to TRBJ1-1, with TRBD1 as a possible D gene (6 bases). V was cut by 3 bases and J by 1 base, with 9 bases left in between. CDR1 and CDR2 (germline): MNHNS, SASEGT. The CDR3 extends over 14 amino acids. CDR3 amino acids: CASSDLGANTEAFF. Written as DNA, the CDR3 is TGTGCCAGCAGTGATTTGGGGGCGAACACTGAAGCTTTCTTT.

This chain joins TRBV7-2 and TRBJ2-3; possibly TRBD1 or TRBD2 for D (7 bases each). The ends were cut back, 5 bases at V and 2 bases at J, with 14 bases in the middle. This CDR3 has 15 residues. Germline CDR1 SGHTA, CDR2 FQGNSA. The CDR3 loop is CASSIGRGPTDTQYF. In nucleotides, the CDR3 is TGTGCCAGCAGCATAGGGAGGGGGCCCACAGATACGCAGTATTTT.

This sequence joins TRBV28 and TRBJ2-7; 8 bases are a match to TRBD2. Germline CDR1 reads MDHEN; CDR2 reads SYDVKM. Losses at the gene ends were 10 bases for V and 4 bases for J; bases not matched to a gene: 15. CDR3 length: 15 residues. The CDR3 is CATRVGVAGLYEQYF. DNA for the CDR3: TGTGCCACCCGGGTCGGGGTAGCGGGGCTATACGAGCAGTACTTC.

The J gene is TRBJ1-5, the V gene TRBV18, with D perhaps TRBD1 (5 bases). CDR1 is KGHSH, CDR2 LQKENI, per germline. V was pared by 2 bases and J by 5 bases, with 7 bases between. The CDR3 totals 13 residues. In DNA form, the CDR3 reads TGTGCCAGCTCACCAAAGACAGATCAGCCCCAGCATTTT. As protein: CASSPKTDQPQHF.

CDR3 loop: CASSLGTSGIGLEQYF. DNA for the CDR3: TGTGCCAGCAGTTTAGGGACTAGCGGGATAGGGCTCGAGCAGTACTTC. This rearrangement joins TRBV28 to TRBJ2-7; TRBD2 agrees at 13 bases. CDR3 length equals 16 residues. Trimming cost V 2 bases and J 6 bases; bases outside gene matches: 7. From germline, CDR1 is MDHEN and CDR2 SYDVKM.